This T cell receptor (beta chain) was observed in a study of HIV-infected patients and healthy controls. The study, taken as a whole, reports: CDR3 sharing between individuals was lower in HIV-infected patients than in healthy controls.

Germline CDR1 and CDR2: SGHTA and FQGNSA. CDR3 length: 15 amino acids. V dropped 5 bases and J dropped 1; count of bases not matched to a gene: 3. Ten or more counts support this clonotype. The antigen is undetermined. The repertoire came from unfractionated whole blood and reflected all unsorted peripheral T cells. Alpha and beta constant-region primers primed reverse transcription of around 540 ng RNA. Using multiplexing indices, alpha and beta chain libraries were generated apart by chain-specific third strand synthesis. Ligation attached cDNA to a 5' RACE adapter that carried a random hexamer and SP2 site. TCRdb reanalysed the 5' RACE reads using MiXCR and keeps one entry per CDR3 protein. The data show more than 15,000 distinct CDR3 sequences, roughly an eighth seen once.

Source material: blood. The receptor's source is an adult in good health. V and J are TRBV7-2 and TRBJ2-3, with 10 positions matching TRBD2. The CDR3 sequence: CASSPLAGGTDTQYF. Written as DNA, the CDR3 is TGTGCCAGCAGCCCGCTAGCGGGGGGCACAGATACGCAGTATTTT.